Presented here are 25 T cell receptor beta chains from one specimen sequenced in a study of T-cell memory formation after mild COVID-19. Each CDR3 protein is one row after TCRdb ran MiXCR on the 5' RACE reads. The table shows roughly 250,000 distinct CDR3 sequences, with roughly 15% occurring only once. The sequencing input was PBMCs or a T cell subset sorted from them (not recorded which). These receptors were collected from a man aged 18 to 29 who had mild COVID-19 (a few samples of this study predate the infection). Cell type and time point are not known.

The V call is TRBV6-2 or TRBV6-3, the J call TRBJ2-7; D is unclear. Germline CDR1 is MNHEY and CDR2 is SVGEGT. CDR3 length: 13 residues. Trimming cost V 7 bases and J 3 bases, with 13 bases left between them. CDR3 region: CASTFGPNYEQYV. The CDR3 DNA is TGTGCCAGCACTTTTGGGCCAAACTACGAGCAGTACGTC.

This clonotype was seen ten or more times. The chain has TRBV11-2 and TRBJ2-3, with D hard to call. From germline, CDR1 is SGHAT and CDR2 FQNNGV. V gave up 1 base and J gave up 5 bases, with 13 bases separating them. CDR3 length equals 15 residues. As DNA, the CDR3 is TGTGCCAGCAGCTTAGGTAGTGGAACGGGAGATACGCAGTATTTT. This codes for CASSLGSGTGDTQYF.

This clonotype was observed a few times. This chain uses TRBV5-1 with TRBJ2-1, with D perhaps TRBD2 (6 bases). This CDR3 has 15 residues. The germline V gene has CDR1 SGHRS and CDR2 YFSETQ. Trimming cost V 4 bases and J 7 bases, with 18 bases left between them. The chain's CDR3 is CASSDGSALLNEQFF. The CDR3 DNA follows: TGCGCCAGCAGCGACGGGAGCGCACTTCTTAATGAGCAGTTCTTC.

This clonotype was seen more than once but under ten times. The genes are TRBV3-1 and TRBJ1-2; a weak D match, TRBD1 (5 bases). The CDR3 loop spans 15 amino acids. V dropped 0 bases and J dropped 6 bases, with 14 bases sitting between them. Germline CDR1 LGHDT, CDR2 YNNKEL (reference sequence). The CDR3 DNA sequence: TGTGCCAGCAGCCAAGATCGGCAGCAGGGCAATGGCTACACCTTC. It specifies CASSQDRQQGNGYTF.

In its sample, this clonotype was seen a few times. The V and J genes are TRBV7-2 and TRBJ1-5; 7 bases line up with TRBD1. The CDR3 extends over 15 amino acids. V shed 5 bases and J 5 bases; nucleotides not matched to a gene: 9. Germline values: CDR1 SGHTA, CDR2 FQGNSA. In DNA form, the CDR3 reads TGTGCCAGCAGCCAGGAGGGGGCCGATTATCAGCCCCAGCATTTT. Translation: CASSQEGADYQPQHF.

At least ten counts were recorded for this clonotype. The gene calls are TRBV4-3 and TRBJ1-2; possible D gene TRBD1, 5 bases. CDR1 and CDR2 (germline): LGHNA, YSLEER. Trimming pared 0 bases from V and 3 bases from J, leaving 14 bases between. The CDR3 runs 16 residues. The CDR3 DNA reads as TGCGCCAGCAGCCAAGATTATCTCCGGGGCGACTATGGCTACACCTTC. It encodes CASSQDYLRGDYGYTF.

The V call is TRBV11-2, the J call TRBJ1-1; D gene ambiguous. V was trimmed by 6 bases and J by 1 base, leaving 12 bases between them. From germline, CDR1 is SGHAT and CDR2 FQNNGV. The CDR3 has 14 amino acids. The CDR3 spells CASRLGRQNTEAFF. In nucleotides, the CDR3 is TGTGCCAGCAGACTAGGACGGCAGAACACTGAAGCTTTCTTT.

CDR3 loop: CASSRARTTEAFF. The CDR3 DNA is TGTGCCAGCAGTCGGGCCCGGACCACTGAAGCTTTCTTT. V usage is TRBV7-2 and J usage is TRBJ1-1; unclear D gene. The CDR3 sequence is 13 residues long. The ends were cut back, 6 bases at V and 4 bases at J, with 12 bases in the middle. Germline assignment: CDR1 SGHTA and CDR2 FQGNSA.

The rearrangement links TRBV27 to TRBJ1-5; D might be TRBD1 (6 bases). Germline values: CDR1 MNHEY, CDR2 SMNVEV (reference sequence). Trimming took off 5 bases at V and 2 bases at J, with 16 bases between the two ends. The CDR3 is 16 residues long. The CDR3 sequence: CASSPRDKIGNQPQHF. CDR3 bases: TGTGCCAGCAGTCCACGGGACAAGATCGGCAATCAGCCCCAGCATTTT.

This clonotype was seen repeatedly, ten times or more. The chain uses TRBV7-9 and TRBJ2-1; either TRBD1 or TRBD2 may fit D (5 bases each). Germline V gene lookup returns CDR1 SEHNR and CDR2 FQNEAQ (reference sequence). The V end was cut by 5 bases, the J end by 8 bases, with 16 bases between. The CDR3 sequence is 14 residues long. The CDR3: CASSLSARGDEQFF. The CDR3 bases are TGTGCCAGCAGCCTCTCGGCCCGGGGCGATGAGCAGTTCTTC.

This chain joins TRBV28 and TRBJ1-3; D not certain. Germline CDR1 and CDR2: MDHEN and SYDVKM. The V and J ends lost 11 bases and 0 bases respectively, with 11 bases between them. CDR3 length: 13 amino acids. CDR3 loop: CAAKTPSGNTIYF. The DNA of the CDR3 is TGTGCCGCGAAGACCCCCTCTGGAAACACCATATATTTT.

The rearrangement uses TRBV20-1 and TRBJ2-5, with D possibly TRBD2 on 6 matching bases. This CDR3 is 15 amino acids long. CDR1 DFQATT and CDR2 SNEGSKA come from the germline V gene (reference sequence). V shed 7 bases and J shed 5 bases, with 23 bases lying between them. Written as DNA, the CDR3 is TGCAGTGTAGTCCCCCAGGGACTGACGTGGGAGACCCAGTACTTC. Encoded protein: CSVVPQGLTWETQYF.

The chain combines TRBV12-3 or TRBV12-4 with TRBJ1-2; a weak D match, TRBD1 (6 bases). This CDR3 has 12 residues. Trimming took 6 bases from V and 7 from J, leaving 12 bases between them. CDR3 sequence (DNA): TGTGCCAGCAGGCCGGGGGGCGGTGGCTACACCTTC. Amino acids: CASRPGGGGYTF.

In the case of this clonotype: Because it lacks the conserved phenylalanine or tryptophan at the end, this CDR3 is likely a read error. The gene calls are TRBV5-6 and TRBJ1-2; D is unresolved. V was pared by 4 bases and J by 7 bases, with 11 bases between. Germline V lookup: CDR1 SGHDT, CDR2 YYEEEE. The CDR3 is 12 residues long. For the CDR3, the DNA is TGTGCCAGCAGCCCGGTACCGGGTGGCTACACCTTA. It specifies CASSPVPGGYTL.

The V and J genes are TRBV28 and TRBJ1-2; D is uncertain. V lost 6 bases to trimming and J lost 4 bases, with 9 bases between them. Germline loops: CDR1 MDHEN, CDR2 SYDVKM. The CDR3 loop spans 12 amino acids. The CDR3 is CASRQGFYGYTF. CDR3 in DNA: TGTGCCAGCAGGCAAGGGTTCTATGGCTACACCTTC.

The chain employs TRBV4-2 and TRBJ2-3, with D possibly matching TRBD2 (6 bases). This CDR3 region has 14 residues. Per the germline V gene, CDR1 is LGHNA and CDR2 is YNFKEQ. Trimming stripped 6 bases from V and 4 bases from J, with 14 bases between. The CDR3 here is CASRGTASADTQYF. The CDR3 bases are TGTGCCAGCAGAGGGACTGCATCAGCAGATACGCAGTATTTT.

The chain carries TRBV9 and TRBJ1-3; tentative D call: TRBD1 (5 bases). The CDR3 has 15 residues. CDR1 and CDR2 from the germline V gene are SGDLS and YYNGEE. Trimming removed 3 bases from V and 4 bases from J, with 14 bases in between. The CDR3: CASSGLQVGGNTIYF. DNA for the CDR3: TGTGCCAGCAGCGGATTACAGGTGGGAGGAAACACCATATATTTT.

The chain carries TRBV5-1 and TRBJ2-1, with 11 bases identical to TRBD1. Trimming cost V 3 bases and J 6 bases; bases outside gene matches: 8. The CDR3 consists of 16 residues. Germline values: CDR1 SGHRS, CDR2 YFSETQ. The CDR3 sequence is CASSYTGTGGLNEQFF. CDR3 nucleotide sequence: TGCGCCAGCAGCTACACCGGGACAGGGGGTCTCAATGAGCAGTTCTTC.

V usage is TRBV20-1 and J usage is TRBJ2-3; D may be TRBD2 (7 bases). Germline V CDR1 and CDR2: DFQATT, SNEGSKA (reference sequence). The V and J ends lost 3 bases and 2 bases respectively, with 9 bases between them. The CDR3 is 13 amino acids. CDR3 protein: CSASGGPTDTQYF. In nucleotides, the CDR3 is TGCAGTGCTAGCGGGGGGCCCACAGATACGCAGTATTTT.

This rearrangement joins TRBV6-2 or TRBV6-3 to TRBJ1-4, with TRBD1 as a possible D gene (5 bases). The CDR3 runs to 15 residues. The V gene lost 2 bases and the J gene lost 5 bases, with 12 bases spanning the gap. Germline loops: CDR1 MNHEY, CDR2 SVGEGT. The CDR3 coding sequence is TGTGCCAGCAGTTACATGCGAGGGGCGAATGAAAAACTGTTTTTT. This sequence encodes CASSYMRGANEKLFF.

V gene TRBV4-3 combines with J gene TRBJ2-1; D perhaps matches TRBD1 (6 bases). Germline values: CDR1 LGHNA, CDR2 YSLEER. The CDR3 has 15 amino acids. Trimming stripped 3 bases from V and 2 bases from J, with 11 bases between. CDR3 coding DNA: TGCGCCAGCAGCCAGAACAGGGAAACCTACAATGAGCAGTTCTTC. Amino acids: CASSQNRETYNEQFF.

The chain joins TRBV24-1 to TRBJ2-5; 7 bases are shared with TRBD1. CDR3 length: 12 residues. In germline, CDR1 is KGHDR, CDR2 SFDVKD. V dropped 7 bases and J dropped 5; count of bases not matched to a gene: 3. The CDR3 DNA sequence: TGTGCCACCAGGGGGACAGAGGAGACCCAGTACTTC. The encoded protein is CATRGTEETQYF.

The J gene is TRBJ1-2, the V gene TRBV24-1; D uncertain. V lost 9 bases and J 8 bases, leaving 15 bases between the germline ends. Germline assignment: CDR1 KGHDR and CDR2 SFDVKD. The CDR3 spans 12 residues. CDR3 protein: CATGRESGGYTF. Written as DNA, the CDR3 is TGTGCCACCGGAAGGGAATCAGGCGGCTACACCTTC.

This rearrangement joins TRBV7-2 to TRBJ2-7; tentative D call: TRBD1 (6 bases). The CDR3 totals 15 residues. Germline loops: CDR1 SGHTA, CDR2 FQGNSA. The V and J ends lost 1 base and 2 bases respectively, with 12 bases between them. Here the CDR3 DNA reads TGTGCCAGCAGCTTAGGGGCTGGACAGACCTACGAGCAGTACTTC. Protein product: CASSLGAGQTYEQYF.

This sequence joins TRBV7-6 and TRBJ2-7; TRBD2 aligns across 7 bases. J gave up 6 bases and V 5 bases, and 7 bases lay outside the gene matches. The V gene's germline CDR1 is SGHVS and CDR2 FNYEAQ. The CDR3 is 13 residues long. The CDR3 nucleotides are TGTGCCAGCAGCCCCGGGGGGAGGGTCGAGCAGTACTTC. This gives the protein CASSPGGRVEQYF.